A selection of T cell receptor beta chains follows, all from one sample in a study of blood T cell repertoires in COVID-19. The table came from immunoSEQ multiplex PCR; TCRdb's copy has only in-frame clones and leaves some out. Of 350,000 to 450,000 clones listed, more than 85% are singletons. Material: PBMCs or T cells enriched from blood (not recorded which). All receptors derive from a woman between 35 and 50 years old who had been exposed to COVID-19. The CDR3 runs from the conserved cysteine through the conserved F or W. D genes are given only for firm matches. Some rows mark clone size as missing; the rest say once, few, many or name a class of expanded clone.

D,J,V,size,CDR3,DNA
-,TRBJ1-6,TRBV30,-,CAWSVRNGRYNSPLHF,TGTGCCTGGAGTGTACGGAACGGGAGGTATAATTCACCCCTCCACTTT
TRBD1,TRBJ1-4,TRBV25-1,-,CASSAKDRDNEKLFF,TGTGCCAGCAGTGCCAAGGACAGGGATAATGAAAAACTGTTTTTT
-,TRBJ2-5,TRBV27,once,CASRGVARETQYF,TGTGCCAGCAGAGGAGTGGCGAGAGAGACCCAGTACTTC
TRBD2,TRBJ2-1,TRBV9,-,CASSLTSTNSGRANEQFF,TGTGCCAGCAGCCTCACCTCCACTAATAGCGGGAGGGCCAATGAGCAGTTCTTC
TRBD1,TRBJ1-2,TRBV25-1,-,CASSDYGDRGIFYGYTF,TGTGCCAGCAGTGACTATGGGGACAGGGGCATCTTCTATGGCTACACCTTC
TRBD2,TRBJ2-1,TRBV20-1,-,CSATTGTSEFF,TGCAGTGCTACTACCGGGACTAGCGAGTTCTTC
-,TRBJ1-1,TRBV3-1/TRBV3-2,few,CASSHVIETRRTEAFF,TGTGCCAGCAGCCACGTCATCGAAACACGGAGAACTGAAGCTTTCTTT
TRBD2,TRBJ2-1,TRBV13,few,CASSLGTSGRGYNEQFF,TGTGCCAGCAGCTTAGGGACTAGCGGGAGGGGATACAATGAGCAGTTCTTC
-,TRBJ1-6,TRBV6-1,-,CASSELNRNSPLHF,TGTGCCAGCAGTGAATTGAACAGAAATTCACCCCTCCACTTT
-,TRBJ1-5,TRBV21-1,-,CASSRGRPGQGRTSNQPQHF,TGTGCCAGCAGCAGGGGTAGACCGGGACAGGGGAGAACTAGCAATCAGCCCCAGCATTTT
TRBD1,TRBJ1-1,TRBV3-1/TRBV3-2,-,CASKPQQGAMGTEAFF,TGTGCCAGCAAGCCCCAACAGGGGGCCATGGGCACTGAAGCTTTCTTT
TRBD2,TRBJ2-3,TRBV2,-,CASSLAGASTDTQYF,TGTGCCAGCAGCTTAGCGGGGGCCAGCACAGATACGCAGTATTTT
-,TRBJ1-5,TRBV19,-,CASRRGAGNQPQHF,TGTGCCAGTAGGCGCGGGGCGGGCAATCAGCCCCAGCATTTT
-,TRBJ1-5,TRBV6-1,-,CASSEAVGGQPQHF,TGTGCCAGCAGTGAAGCTGTGGGAGGTCAGCCCCAGCATTTT
-,TRBJ1-4,TRBV6-5,-,CASSYSRGGSEKLFF,TGTGCCAGCAGTTACTCGAGAGGGGGTAGTGAAAAACTGTTTTTT
-,TRBJ2-1,TRBV3-1/TRBV3-2,-,CASSQDRGRGEQFF,TGTGCCAGCAGCCAAGATAGAGGGCGAGGGGAGCAGTTCTTC
TRBD1,TRBJ1-5,TRBV24-1,once,CATSASGQGGQPQHF,TGTGCCACCAGTGCCTCGGGACAGGGGGGTCAGCCCCAGCATTTT
TRBD1,TRBJ2-5,TRBV24-1,-,CATSERTGLKETQYF,TGTGCCACCAGTGAAAGGACAGGTCTTAAAGAGACCCAGTACTTC
TRBD2,TRBJ2-3,TRBV5-1,-,CASSLLASGGARADTQYF,TGCGCCAGCAGCTTGTTGGCTAGCGGGGGGGCCAGGGCAGATACGCAGTATTTT
-,TRBJ1-2,TRBV2,few,CANRRGEDYGYTF,TGTGCCAACCGACGGGGGGAAGACTATGGCTACACCTTC
-,TRBJ1-6,TRBV10-3,-,CAISGTTPGSLHF,TGTGCCATCAGTGGGACCACGCCGGGATCCCTCCACTTT
TRBD1,TRBJ2-1,TRBV19,-,CASKTGGGSYNEQFF,TGTGCCAGTAAGACAGGGGGCGGCTCCTACAATGAGCAGTTCTTC
-,TRBJ2-3,TRBV24-1,-,CATSTRGSLRADTQYF,TGTGCCACCAGTACGCGGGGAAGTCTTAGGGCAGATACGCAGTATTTT
TRBD1,TRBJ1-1,TRBV2,-,CASIYRGFNTEAFF,TGTGCCAGCATTTACAGGGGCTTTAACACTGAAGCTTTCTTT
TRBD1,TRBJ2-7,TRBV5-4,-,CASSPGQEDSYEQYF,TGTGCCAGCAGCCCCGGACAGGAGGACTCCTACGAGCAGTACTTC
TRBD2,TRBJ2-1,TRBV30,-,CAWSVGRERGRHEQFF,TGTGCCTGGAGTGTCGGCCGAGAGCGGGGGCGCCATGAGCAGTTCTTC
TRBD1,TRBJ1-5,TRBV13,-,CASTRQGAKPQHF,TGTGCCAGCACCAGACAGGGCGCGAAGCCCCAGCATTTT
TRBD1,TRBJ1-3,TRBV7-2,-,CASSSDRGKNTIYF,TGTGCCAGCAGCTCCGACAGGGGCAAAAACACCATATATTTT
-,TRBJ1-2,TRBV7-8,-,CASSLDSNYGYTF,TGTGCCAGCAGCTTAGACAGCAACTATGGCTACACCTTC
TRBD2,TRBJ2-7,TRBV18,-,CASSQLATSSYEQYF,TGTGCCAGCTCCCAACTAGCGACCAGCTCCTACGAGCAGTACTTC
-,TRBJ1-4,TRBV5-6,-,CASRSWTSTNEKLFF,TGTGCCAGCCGCTCATGGACATCAACTAATGAAAAACTGTTTTTT
TRBD1,TRBJ1-5,TRBV3-1/TRBV3-2,-,CASSPRQGAVVQHF,TGTGCCAGCAGCCCTCGACAGGGGGCCGTTGTCCAGCATTTT
-,TRBJ2-7,TRBV12-3/TRBV12-4,-,CATDSIVSYEQYF,TGTGCCACAGACAGTATTGTGTCCTACGAGCAGTACTTC